The sequence of this TCR beta chain was determined in a study of shared clonotypes between healthy human individuals. V shed 5 bases and J shed 6 bases, with 11 bases lying between them. Germline CDR1 and CDR2: SGHTA and FQGNSA. This CDR3 is built from 13 residues. Produced via immunoSEQ multiplex PCR; TCRdb's table is partial and in-frame only. The data show about 1.1 million clones, with more than 75% seen just once and 0.52% held by the top ten. Material: memory CD4+ T cells from PBMCs. This sample's subset: CD45RA-negative fraction. The chain recombines TRBV7-2 with TRBJ1-5; D perhaps matches TRBD1 (6 bases). This TCR derives from a young man in good health. Some clones in this sample may be carry-over from other donors' samples. The CDR3 DNA reads as TGTGCCAGCAGCGAACAACAGGGTCAGCCCCAGCATTTT. This translates into CASSEQQGQPQHF.